This T cell receptor beta chain was retrieved from a study of T-cell reconstitution after alpha-beta-depleted transplantation in children (dated by TCRdb to the mid-2010s). Broadly, across the study: Using TCR repertoire profiling, the study followed T-cell immune reconstitution in a quantitative way in children after TCRalphabeta/CD19-depleted allogeneic hematopoietic cell transplantation.

Receptor libraries were prepared by PCR. These reads were obtained on an Illumina HiSeq 2500. Molecular barcoding was employed in the preparation of TCR libraries, with unique molecular identifiers being used to normalize TCRbeta repertoire quantification. Using fastp trimming at Q25 and MiXCR clonotype assembly, TCRdb reanalyzed the public sequencing data and kept in-frame beta chains. Each record represents a unique CDR3 protein, reported with the most common genes and DNA among its rows. This sample lists more than 450,000 distinct CDR3 sequences; around 18% were detected once. 3.3% of the sample is in the top ten clones. Ten or more counts support this clonotype. Its binding antigen is unknown. No per-base quality is available; no much larger clone lies one base away. CDR1 and CDR2, looked up from the germline V gene, are SGHRS and YFSETQ. V and J lose 0 bases and 0 bases, and a span of 13 bases separates them. Its CDR3 holds 16 amino acids, cysteine through phenylalanine. The read is trimmed to its CDR3 DNA, 48 bases read in frame from base 1.

The TCR sequence derives from a human donor who donated a stem cell graft to a child with acute lymphoblastic leukemia. The chain joins TRBV5-1 to TRBJ2-7; tentative D gene TRBD1, with 5 bases matching. The sequenced sample was PBMCs from the stem cell graft donor, obtained from the stem cell graft. The CDR3 here reads CASSLAVTGASYEQYF. The bases are TGCGCCAGCAGCTTGGCCGTTACAGGAGCCTCCTACGAGCAGTACTTC.